This TCR beta chain was recovered during a study of T-cell memory formation after mild COVID-19. Overall study: Most TCR clusters belonged to a single donor.

This clonotype was recorded a few times. The antigen is unknown. Barcoded TCR alpha and TCR beta cDNA libraries with UMIs came from 5'RACE using constant-segment primers. TCRdb re-derived calls from the 5' RACE reads in MiXCR, one entry per CDR3 protein. The sample contains about 610,000 distinct CDR3 sequences, around a sixth of which appear only once. Trimming pared 5 bases from V and 2 bases from J, leaving 15 bases between. This CDR3 comprises 16 residues. Per germline, CDR1 SEHNR and CDR2 FQNEAQ (reference sequence). Study conclusions and caveats: Cross-reactive memory appears to have joined, as suggested by some responding clones showing up in pre-infection memory. Most CD4+ clones that shrank were in CM and EM, while CD8+ ones turned up in EMRA.

This sequence was found in an adult woman who had mild COVID-19 (a few samples of this study predate the infection). Cell type and time point are not known. This chain links TRBV7-9 with TRBJ2-2; a weak D match, TRBD2 (6 bases). Specimen: PBMCs or a T cell subset sorted from them (not recorded which). The CDR3 DNA reads TGTGCCAGCAGCAAAAATAGCGGAGCAAACACCGGGGAGCTGTTTTTT. This gives the protein CASSKNSGANTGELFF.